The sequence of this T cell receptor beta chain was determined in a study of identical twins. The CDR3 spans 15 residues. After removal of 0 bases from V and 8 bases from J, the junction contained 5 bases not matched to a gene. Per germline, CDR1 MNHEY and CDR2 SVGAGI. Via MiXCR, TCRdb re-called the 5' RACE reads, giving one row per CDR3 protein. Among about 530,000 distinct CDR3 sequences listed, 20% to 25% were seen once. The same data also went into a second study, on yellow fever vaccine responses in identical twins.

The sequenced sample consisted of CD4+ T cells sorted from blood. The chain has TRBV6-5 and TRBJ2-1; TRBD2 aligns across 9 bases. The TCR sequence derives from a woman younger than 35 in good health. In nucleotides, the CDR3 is TGTGCCAGCAGTTACTCGGGCGGGGGGGCCTATGAGCAGTTCTTC. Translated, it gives CASSYSGGGAYEQFF.